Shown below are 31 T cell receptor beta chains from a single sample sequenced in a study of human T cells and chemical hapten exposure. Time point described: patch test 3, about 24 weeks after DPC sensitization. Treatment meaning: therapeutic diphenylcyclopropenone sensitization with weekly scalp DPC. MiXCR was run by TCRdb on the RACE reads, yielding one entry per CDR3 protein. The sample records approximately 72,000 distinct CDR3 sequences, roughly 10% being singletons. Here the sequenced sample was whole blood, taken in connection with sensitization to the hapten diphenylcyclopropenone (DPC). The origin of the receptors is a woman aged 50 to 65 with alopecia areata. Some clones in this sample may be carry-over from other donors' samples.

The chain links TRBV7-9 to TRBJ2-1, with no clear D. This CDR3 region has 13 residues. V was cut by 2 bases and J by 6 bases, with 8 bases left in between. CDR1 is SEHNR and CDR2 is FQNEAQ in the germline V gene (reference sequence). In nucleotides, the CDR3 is TGTGCCAGCAGCTTAATTCCCGGCAATGAGCAGTTCTTC. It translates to CASSLIPGNEQFF. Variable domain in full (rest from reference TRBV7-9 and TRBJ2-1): DTGVSQNPRHKITKRGQNVTFRCDPISEHNRLYWYRQTLGQGPEFLTYFQNEAQLEKSRLLSDRFSAERPKGSFSTLEIQRTEQGDSAMYLCASSLIPGNEQFFGPGTRLTVL.

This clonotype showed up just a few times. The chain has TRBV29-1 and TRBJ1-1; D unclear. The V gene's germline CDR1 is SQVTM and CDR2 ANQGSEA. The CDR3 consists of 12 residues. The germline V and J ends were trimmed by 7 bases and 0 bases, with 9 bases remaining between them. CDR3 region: CSASKMNTEAFF. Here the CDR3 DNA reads TGCAGCGCTTCAAAGATGAACACTGAAGCTTTCTTT.

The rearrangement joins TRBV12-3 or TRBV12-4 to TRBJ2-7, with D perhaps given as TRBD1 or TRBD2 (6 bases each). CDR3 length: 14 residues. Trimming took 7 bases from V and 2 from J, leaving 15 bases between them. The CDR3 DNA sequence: TGTGCCAGCACCTGGAGGGGGGCCCCCTACGAGCAGTACTTC. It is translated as CASTWRGAPYEQYF.

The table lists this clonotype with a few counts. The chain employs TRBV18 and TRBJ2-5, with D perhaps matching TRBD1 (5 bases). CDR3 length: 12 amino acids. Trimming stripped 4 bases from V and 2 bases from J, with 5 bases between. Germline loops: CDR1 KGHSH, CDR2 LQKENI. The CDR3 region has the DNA TGTGCCAGCTCACGACAGCAAGAGACCCAGTACTTC. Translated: CASSRQQETQYF.

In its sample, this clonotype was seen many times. The CDR3 DNA is TGTGCCAGCAGTTACGGAAGCGGGGGAACCTACGAGCAGTACTTC. Its protein is CASSYGSGGTYEQYF. V gene TRBV6-5 combines with J gene TRBJ2-7; TRBD2 agrees at 8 bases. This CDR3 region has 15 residues. CDR1 MNHEY and CDR2 SVGAGI come from the germline V gene. After removal of 2 bases from V and 2 bases from J, the junction contained 5 bases not matched to a gene.

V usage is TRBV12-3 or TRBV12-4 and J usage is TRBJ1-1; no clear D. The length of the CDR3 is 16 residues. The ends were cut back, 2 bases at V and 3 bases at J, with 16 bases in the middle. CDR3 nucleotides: TGTGCCAGCAGTTTATCCCCCCTGTTATTATACACTGAAGCTTTCTTT. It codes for CASSLSPLLLYTEAFF.

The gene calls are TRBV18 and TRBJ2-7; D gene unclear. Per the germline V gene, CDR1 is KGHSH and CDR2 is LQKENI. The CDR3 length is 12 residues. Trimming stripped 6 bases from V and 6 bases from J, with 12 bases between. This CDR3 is CASSEGPLEQYF. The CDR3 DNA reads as TGTGCCAGCTCTGAAGGGCCCCTCGAGCAGTACTTC.

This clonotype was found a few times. CDR3 sequence: CASSLWTGKNEQFF. The CDR3 DNA sequence: TGTGCCAGCTCACTTTGGACAGGGAAGAATGAGCAGTTCTTC. The rearrangement uses TRBV18 and TRBJ2-1; 8 bases line up with TRBD1. The CDR3 covers 14 residues. V gave up 4 bases and J gave up 7 bases; unmatched junction bases: 6. The germline CDR1 and CDR2 sequences are KGHSH and LQKENI.

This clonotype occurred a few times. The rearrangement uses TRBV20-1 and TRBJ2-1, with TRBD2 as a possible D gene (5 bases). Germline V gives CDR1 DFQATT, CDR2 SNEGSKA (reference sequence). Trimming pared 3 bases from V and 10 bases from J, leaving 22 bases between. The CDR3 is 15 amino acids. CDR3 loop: CSASLSGRTYTEQFF. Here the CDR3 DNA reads TGCAGTGCTAGTCTCTCTGGACGGACTTACACGGAGCAGTTCTTC.

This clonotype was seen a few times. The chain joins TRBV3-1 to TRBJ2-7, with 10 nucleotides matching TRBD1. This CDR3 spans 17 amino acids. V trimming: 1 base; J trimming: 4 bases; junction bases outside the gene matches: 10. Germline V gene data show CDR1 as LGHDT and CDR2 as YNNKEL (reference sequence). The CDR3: CASSQAAGTGVGYEQYF. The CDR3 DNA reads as TGTGCCAGCAGCCAAGCGGCCGGGACAGGGGTTGGGTACGAGCAGTACTTC.

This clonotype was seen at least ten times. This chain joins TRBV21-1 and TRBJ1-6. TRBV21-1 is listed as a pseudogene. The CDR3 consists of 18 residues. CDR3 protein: CASSKALGRVSYNSPLHF. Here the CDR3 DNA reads TGTGCCAGCAGCAAAGCGCTCGGTAGGGTCTCCTATAATTCACCCCTCCACTTT.

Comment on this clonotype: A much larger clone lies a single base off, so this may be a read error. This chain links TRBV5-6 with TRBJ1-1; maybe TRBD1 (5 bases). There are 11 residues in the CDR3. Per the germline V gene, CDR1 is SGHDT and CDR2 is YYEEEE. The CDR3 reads CDSSRDVEAFF. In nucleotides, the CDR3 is TGTGACAGCAGCCGGGACGTTGAAGCTTTCTTT.

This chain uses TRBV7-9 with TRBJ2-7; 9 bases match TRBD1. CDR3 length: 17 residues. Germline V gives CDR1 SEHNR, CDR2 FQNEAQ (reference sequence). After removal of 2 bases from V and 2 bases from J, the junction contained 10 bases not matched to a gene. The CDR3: CASSLTGGLARPYEQYF. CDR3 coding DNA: TGTGCCAGCAGCTTAACAGGGGGCCTGGCAAGACCCTACGAGCAGTACTTC.

The DNA for the CDR3 is TGCAGCGTTGATTCGGGTTCCGGCACAGATACGCAGTATTTT. Translation: CSVDSGSGTDTQYF. V is TRBV29-1 and J is TRBJ2-3; D gene ambiguous. Trimming cost V 3 bases and J 1 base, with 11 bases left between them. There are 14 residues in the CDR3. CDR1 is SQVTM, CDR2 ANQGSEA, per germline.

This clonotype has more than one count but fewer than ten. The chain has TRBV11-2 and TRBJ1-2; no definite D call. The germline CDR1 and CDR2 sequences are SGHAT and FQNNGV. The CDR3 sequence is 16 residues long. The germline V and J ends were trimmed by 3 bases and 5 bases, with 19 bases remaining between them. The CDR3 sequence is CASSFFLVDRAYGYTF. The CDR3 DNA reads TGTGCCAGCAGCTTCTTCTTAGTGGACCGGGCTTATGGCTACACCTTC.

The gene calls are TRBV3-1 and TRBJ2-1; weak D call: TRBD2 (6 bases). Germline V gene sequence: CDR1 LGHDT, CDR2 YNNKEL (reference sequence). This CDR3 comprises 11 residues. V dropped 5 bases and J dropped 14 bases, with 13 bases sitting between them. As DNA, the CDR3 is TGTGCCAGCAGCTTGGGACTTCAGGAGTTCTTC. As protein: CASSLGLQEFF.

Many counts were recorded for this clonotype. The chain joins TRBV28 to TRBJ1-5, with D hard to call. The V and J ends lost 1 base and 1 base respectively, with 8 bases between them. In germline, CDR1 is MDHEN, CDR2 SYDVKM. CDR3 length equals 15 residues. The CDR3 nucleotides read TGTGCCAGCAGTTTATCGGGCGGAAGCAATCAGCCCCAGCATTTT. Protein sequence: CASSLSGGSNQPQHF. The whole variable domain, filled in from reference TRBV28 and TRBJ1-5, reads DVKVTQSSRYLVKRTGEKVFLECVQDMDHENMFWYRQDPGLGLRLIYFSYDVKMKEKGDIPEGYSVSREKKERFSLILESASTNQTSMYLCASSLSGGSNQPQHFGDGTRLSIL.

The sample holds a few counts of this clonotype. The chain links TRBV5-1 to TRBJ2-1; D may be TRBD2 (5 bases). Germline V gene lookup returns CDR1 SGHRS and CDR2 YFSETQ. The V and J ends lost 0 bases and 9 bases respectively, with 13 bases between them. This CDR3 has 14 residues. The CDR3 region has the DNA TGCGCCAGCAGCTTGGCTTTAGCTGAGGGTGAGCAGTTCTTC. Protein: CASSLALAEGEQFF.

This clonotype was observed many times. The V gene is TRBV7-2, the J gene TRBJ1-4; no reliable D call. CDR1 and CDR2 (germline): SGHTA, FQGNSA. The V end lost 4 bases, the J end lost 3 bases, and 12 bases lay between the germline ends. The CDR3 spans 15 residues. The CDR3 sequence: CASSSLSGSNEKLFF. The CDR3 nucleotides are TGTGCCAGCAGCTCCCTCTCGGGATCTAATGAAAAACTGTTTTTT.

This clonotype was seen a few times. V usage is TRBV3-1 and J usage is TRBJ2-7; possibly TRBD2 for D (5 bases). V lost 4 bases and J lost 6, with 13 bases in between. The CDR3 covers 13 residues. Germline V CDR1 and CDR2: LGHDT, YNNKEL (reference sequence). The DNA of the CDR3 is TGTGCCAGCAGCCCCGACTATCTCGGCGAGCAGTACTTC. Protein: CASSPDYLGEQYF.

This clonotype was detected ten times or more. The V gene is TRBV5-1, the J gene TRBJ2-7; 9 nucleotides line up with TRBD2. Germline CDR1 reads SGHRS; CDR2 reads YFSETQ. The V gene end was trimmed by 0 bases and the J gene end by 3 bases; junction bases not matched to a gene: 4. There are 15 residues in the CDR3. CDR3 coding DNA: TGCGCCAGCAGCTTGGTAGCGGGAGTGGGCTACGAGCAGTACTTC. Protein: CASSLVAGVGYEQYF.

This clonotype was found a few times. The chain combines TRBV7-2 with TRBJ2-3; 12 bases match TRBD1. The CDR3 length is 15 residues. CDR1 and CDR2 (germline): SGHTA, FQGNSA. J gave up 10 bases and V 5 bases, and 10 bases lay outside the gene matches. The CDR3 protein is CASSAPGQGAGAQYF. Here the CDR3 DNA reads TGTGCCAGCAGCGCACCGGGACAGGGGGCAGGGGCGCAGTATTTT.

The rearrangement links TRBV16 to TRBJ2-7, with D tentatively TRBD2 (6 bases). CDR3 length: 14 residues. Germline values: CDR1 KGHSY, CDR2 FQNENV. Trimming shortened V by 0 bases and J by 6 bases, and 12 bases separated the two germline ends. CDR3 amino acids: CASSQSGGVGEQYF. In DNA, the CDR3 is TGTGCCAGCAGCCAATCCGGGGGTGTGGGCGAGCAGTACTTC.

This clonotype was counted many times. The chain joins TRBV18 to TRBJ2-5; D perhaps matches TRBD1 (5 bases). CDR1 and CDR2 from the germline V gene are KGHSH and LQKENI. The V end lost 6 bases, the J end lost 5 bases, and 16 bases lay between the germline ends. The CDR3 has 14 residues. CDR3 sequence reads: CASSLQGLQETQYF. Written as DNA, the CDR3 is TGTGCCAGCTCTCTGCAGGGTCTCCAGGAGACCCAGTACTTC. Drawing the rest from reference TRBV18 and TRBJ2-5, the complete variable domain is NAGVMQNPRHLVRRRGQEARLRCSPMKGHSHVYWYRQLPEEGLKFMVYLQKENIIDESGMPKERFSAEFPKEGPSILRIQQVVRGDSAAYFCASSLQGLQETQYFGPGTRLLVL.

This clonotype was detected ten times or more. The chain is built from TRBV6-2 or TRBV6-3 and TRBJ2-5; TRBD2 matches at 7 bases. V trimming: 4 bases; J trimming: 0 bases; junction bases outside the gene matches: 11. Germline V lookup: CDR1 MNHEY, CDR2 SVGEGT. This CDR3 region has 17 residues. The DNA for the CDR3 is TGTGCCAGCAGTTCTCGGCCGGGGGGATTGTACCAAGAGACCCAGTACTTC. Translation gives CASSSRPGGLYQETQYF.

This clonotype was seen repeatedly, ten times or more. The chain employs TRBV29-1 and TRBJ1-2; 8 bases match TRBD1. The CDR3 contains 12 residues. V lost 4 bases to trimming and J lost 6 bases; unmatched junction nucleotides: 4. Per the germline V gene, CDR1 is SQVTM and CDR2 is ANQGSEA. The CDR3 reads CSVGAGGNGYTF. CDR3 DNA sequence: TGCAGCGTTGGAGCAGGGGGCAATGGCTACACCTTC.

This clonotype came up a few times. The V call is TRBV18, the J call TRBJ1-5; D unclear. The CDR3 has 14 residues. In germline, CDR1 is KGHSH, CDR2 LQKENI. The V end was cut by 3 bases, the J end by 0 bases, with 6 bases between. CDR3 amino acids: CASSPAYSNQPQHF. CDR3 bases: TGTGCCAGCTCACCGGCGTATAGCAATCAGCCCCAGCATTTT.

The CDR3 region is CASSVLQGASYNEQFF. The CDR3 DNA reads TGTGCCAGCAGCGTTCTGCAAGGGGCTTCCTACAATGAGCAGTTCTTC. The chain uses TRBV9 and TRBJ2-1; D perhaps matches TRBD1 (5 bases). The V end lost 2 bases, the J end lost 1 base, and 13 bases lay between the germline ends. The germline V gene has CDR1 SGDLS and CDR2 YYNGEE. CDR3 size: 16 residues.

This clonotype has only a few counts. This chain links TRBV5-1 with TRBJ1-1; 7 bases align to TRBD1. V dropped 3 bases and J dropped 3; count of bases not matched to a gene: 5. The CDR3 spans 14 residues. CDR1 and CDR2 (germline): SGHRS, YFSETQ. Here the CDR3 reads CASSSTGADTEAFF. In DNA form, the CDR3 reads TGCGCCAGCAGCTCAACAGGGGCGGACACTGAAGCTTTCTTT.

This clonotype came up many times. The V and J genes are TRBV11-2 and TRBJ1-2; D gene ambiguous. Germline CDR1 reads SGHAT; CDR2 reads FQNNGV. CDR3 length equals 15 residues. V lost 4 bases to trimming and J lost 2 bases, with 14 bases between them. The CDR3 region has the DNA TGTGCCAGCAGCTCGCTTAGGGCAGAGAACTATGGCTACACCTTC. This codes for CASSSLRAENYGYTF.

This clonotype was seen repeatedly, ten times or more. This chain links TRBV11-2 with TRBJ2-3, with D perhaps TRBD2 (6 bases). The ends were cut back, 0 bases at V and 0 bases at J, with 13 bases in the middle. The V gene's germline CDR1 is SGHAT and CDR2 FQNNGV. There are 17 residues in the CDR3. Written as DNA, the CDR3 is TGTGCCAGCAGCTTAGATCCGGCCGGGGGAAGCACAGATACGCAGTATTTT. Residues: CASSLDPAGGSTDTQYF.